Listed below are T cell receptor beta chains from one sample, sequenced in a study of T cell responses to AZD1222 COVID-19 vaccine. Generated by immunoSEQ multiplex PCR, the TCRdb table keeps only in-frame clones and is missing some. Of some 110,000 clones listed, about 87% are singletons. The sample was peripheral blood, taken on day 0 of AZD1222 vaccination. The receptors originated from an adult in good health. The CDR3 runs from the conserved cysteine through the conserved F or W. D genes are given only for firm matches. Rows may omit the clone size; those that give it use once, few, many or a size class.

>TRBV29-1|-|TRBJ1-2|-
CSVEPRMGGYTF
TGCAGCGTTGAACCCAGGATGGGTGGCTACACCTTC
>TRBV2|-|TRBJ1-2|-
CANLGTRGAGSTF
TGTGCCAACCTGGGGACCAGAGGGGCCGGGAGCACCTTC
>TRBV28|-|TRBJ1-3|once
CASRSDGSGNTIYF
TGTGCCAGCAGGAGTGACGGCTCTGGAAACACCATATATTTT
>TRBV19|-|TRBJ2-7|once
CASGTLSSYEQYF
TGTGCCAGTGGGACGTTGAGCTCCTACGAGCAGTACTTC
>TRBV27|TRBD1|TRBJ1-2|-
CASSRTGLNYGYTF
TGTGCCAGCAGTAGGACAGGGTTAAACTATGGCTACACCTTC
>TRBV28|-|TRBJ2-1|-
CASSSLGLRSYNEQFF
TGTGCCAGCAGTTCGTTGGGGCTCCGATCGTACAATGAGCAGTTCTTC
>TRBV7-2|TRBD1|TRBJ1-3|-
CASSLAPGGLDTIYF
TGTGCCAGCAGCTTAGCACCAGGGGGATTGGACACCATATATTTT
>TRBV5-1|-|TRBJ1-2|-
CASSSLGDQWGGYTF
TGCGCCAGCAGCTCCCTAGGGGACCAGTGGGGTGGCTACACCTTC
>TRBV7-9|TRBD2|TRBJ2-7|-
CAPQKVAGGEQYF
TGTGCCCCCCAGAAGGTAGCGGGAGGGGAGCAGTACTTC
>TRBV5-1|TRBD1|TRBJ2-5|-
CASSLQGQGLQETQYF
TGCGCCAGCAGCTTGCAAGGACAGGGTTTGCAGGAGACCCAGTACTTC
>TRBV2|TRBD1|TRBJ2-3|-
CASSARQGAADTQYF
TGTGCCAGCAGTGCTCGGCAGGGGGCAGCGGATACGCAGTATTTT
>TRBV4-1|-|TRBJ1-2|-
CASSQDSWDDYGYTF
TGCGCCAGCAGCCAAGACTCATGGGACGACTATGGCTACACCTTC
>TRBV28|-|TRBJ1-4|-
CASRHGLKLFF
TGTGCCAGCCGCCACGGACTAAAACTGTTTTTT
>TRBV15|-|TRBJ2-3|few
CATSRDPERVKDTQYF
TGTGCCACCAGCAGAGATCCAGAGCGGGTAAAAGATACGCAGTATTTT
>TRBV19|-|TRBJ1-1|-
CASKLGATEAFF
TGTGCCAGTAAGCTAGGGGCCACTGAAGCTTTCTTT
>TRBV7-8|-|TRBJ2-7|-
CASSLGSVDTRAEQYF
TGTGCCAGCAGCTTAGGGTCAGTGGACACTCGAGCCGAGCAGTACTTC
>TRBV27|TRBD2|TRBJ2-7|few
CASMSAGALYEQYF
TGTGCCAGCATGTCAGCGGGGGCTCTCTACGAGCAGTACTTC
>TRBV25-1|-|TRBJ2-3|-
CASSRELTDTQYF
TGTGCCAGCAGCAGGGAACTCACAGATACGCAGTATTTT
>TRBV4-3|-|TRBJ1-4|-
CASSNSITNEKLFF
TGCGCCAGCAGCAACTCGATAACTAATGAAAAACTGTTTTTT
>TRBV10-2|TRBD1|TRBJ2-7|-
CASTNNPGQRYEQYF
TGCGCCAGCACTAACAATCCGGGACAGCGCTACGAGCAGTACTTC
>TRBV29-1|-|TRBJ1-4|once
CSVPEDEKLFF
TGCAGCGTTCCCGAGGATGAAAAACTGTTTTTT
>TRBV9|-|TRBJ2-3|-
CASSVASTDTQYF
TGTGCCAGCAGCGTAGCCAGCACAGATACGCAGTATTTT